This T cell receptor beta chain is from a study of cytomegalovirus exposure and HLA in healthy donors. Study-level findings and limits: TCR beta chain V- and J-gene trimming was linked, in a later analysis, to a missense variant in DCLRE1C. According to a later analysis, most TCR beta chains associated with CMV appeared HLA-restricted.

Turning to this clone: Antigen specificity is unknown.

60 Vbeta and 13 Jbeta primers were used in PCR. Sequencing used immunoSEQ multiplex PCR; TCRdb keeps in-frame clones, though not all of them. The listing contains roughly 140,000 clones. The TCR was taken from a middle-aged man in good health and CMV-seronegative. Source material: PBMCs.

Written as DNA, the CDR3 is TGTGCCAGCAGCTTAGCGGCCCCAGGGGGTCGGACTGAAGCTTTCTTT. This codes for CASSLAAPGGRTEAFF. The chain carries TRBV7-8 and TRBJ1-1; 7 positions match TRBD1. J was trimmed by 5 bases and V by 0 bases; bases with no gene match: 9. Per the germline V gene, CDR1 is SGHVS and CDR2 is FQNEAQ. There are 16 residues in the CDR3.